This T cell receptor beta chain was sequenced during a study of shared clonotypes between healthy human individuals. This table comes from immunoSEQ multiplex PCR, and its TCRdb copy is limited to in-frame clones, with some not included. The sample shows a few hundred thousand clones, roughly 91% of them seen only once. This TCR was sampled from a man younger than 35 in good health. The sample taken for sequencing was memory CD8+ T cells sorted from blood. Documented subset: CD45RO+ cells pooled with CCR7-negative TemRA cells.

CDR3 loop: CASSSGLARSEQYF. The DNA of the CDR3 is TGCGCCAGCAGCTCGGGACTAGCGAGGTCCGAGCAGTACTTC. This chain connects TRBV5-1 to TRBJ2-7; TRBD2 agrees at 10 bases. The germline gives CDR1 SGHRS, CDR2 YFSETQ. The CDR3 loop spans 14 amino acids. V shed 3 bases and J 6 bases; nucleotides not matched to a gene: 6.